The clone carrying this T cell receptor (beta chain) was observed a few times. Its target is unknown. Researchers ran the PCR with 60 Vbeta and 13 Jbeta primers. Profiled with immunoSEQ multiplex PCR; TCRdb holds only in-frame clones, not every one. Of roughly 110,000 clones detected, roughly 67% appear once; the ten largest clones hold over 6.5%. There are 17 residues in the CDR3. Germline V gives CDR1 SGHTA, CDR2 FQGTGA. V was pared by 1 base and J by 4 bases, with 9 bases of the junction left unmatched. The entry originates in a study of cytomegalovirus exposure and HLA in healthy donors. Whole-study results and caveats: It was reported in a later analysis that an Asian-associated ancestry cluster showed fewer N-insertions than the 666-donor mean.

It was healthy bone marrow donors who served as donors. This clonotype was obtained from a man aged 18 to 35 in good health and CMV-seropositive. The sequencing sample was made of PBMCs. The rearrangement uses TRBV7-3 and TRBJ2-1, with 8 bases lining up with TRBD2. The CDR3: CASSLRVSRGDYNEQFF. The CDR3 nucleotides read TGTGCCAGCAGCTTAAGGGTCTCGCGGGGGGATTACAATGAGCAGTTCTTC.